The rows below give T cell receptor beta chains drawn from one sample of a study of blood T cell repertoires in COVID-19. Assay: immunoSEQ multiplex PCR; the TCRdb copy retains only in-frame clones and omits some. The table includes a few hundred thousand clones, roughly 90% detected once. Sequencing was performed on PBMCs or T cells enriched from blood (not recorded which). Source of these receptors: a young woman who had recovered from COVID-19. CDR3s include the opening cysteine and the closing phenylalanine or tryptophan. A D gene is named only where the DNA matches it firmly. For some rows the clone size is stated as once, few or many, or as a class when expanded; others skip it.

cdr3_length: 11
j_call: TRBJ1-2
clone_size: NA
v_call: TRBV25-1
d_call: NA
cdr3_aa: CASSANYGYTF
cdr3_nt: TGTGCCAGCAGCGCTAACTATGGCTACACCTTC

cdr3_length: 15
j_call: TRBJ2-2
clone_size: NA
v_call: TRBV18
d_call: TRBD2
cdr3_aa: CASSSGTRGTGELFF
cdr3_nt: TGTGCCAGCTCATCCGGGACTAGAGGCACCGGGGAGCTGTTTTTT

cdr3_length: 14
j_call: TRBJ1-1
clone_size: once
v_call: TRBV28
d_call: NA
cdr3_aa: CASSFRGGDTEAFF
cdr3_nt: TGTGCCAGCAGTTTTCGCGGGGGGGATACTGAAGCTTTCTTT

cdr3_length: 15
j_call: TRBJ2-7
clone_size: NA
v_call: TRBV6-5
d_call: NA
cdr3_aa: CASSYSKNGVYEQYF
cdr3_nt: TGTGCCAGCAGTTACTCGAAAAACGGTGTCTACGAGCAGTACTTC

cdr3_length: 14
j_call: TRBJ2-1
clone_size: NA
v_call: TRBV30
d_call: NA
cdr3_aa: CAWISWQGYNEQFF
cdr3_nt: TGTGCCTGGATTTCCTGGCAGGGGTACAATGAGCAGTTCTTC

cdr3_length: 18
j_call: TRBJ1-3
clone_size: NA
v_call: TRBV4-1
d_call: NA
cdr3_aa: CASSQSGAGVNSGNTIYF
cdr3_nt: TGCGCCAGCAGCCAGTCGGGCGCAGGGGTGAACTCTGGAAACACCATATATTTT

cdr3_length: 16
j_call: TRBJ1-5
clone_size: once
v_call: TRBV10-2
d_call: NA
cdr3_aa: CASSFQAPSDNQPQHF
cdr3_nt: TGCGCCAGCAGTTTTCAGGCGCCATCGGACAATCAGCCCCAGCATTTT

cdr3_length: 13
j_call: TRBJ1-1
clone_size: NA
v_call: TRBV9
d_call: NA
cdr3_aa: CASSPTGFTEAFF
cdr3_nt: TGTGCCAGCAGCCCCACCGGGTTTACTGAAGCTTTCTTT

cdr3_length: 13
j_call: TRBJ2-1
clone_size: NA
v_call: TRBV27
d_call: NA
cdr3_aa: CASSLLLRNEQFF
cdr3_nt: TGTGCCAGCAGTTTATTATTGAGGAATGAGCAGTTCTTC

cdr3_length: 18
j_call: TRBJ1-1
clone_size: NA
v_call: TRBV3-1/TRBV3-2
d_call: NA
cdr3_aa: CASSHYSPQNRENTEAFF
cdr3_nt: TGTGCCAGCAGCCACTACAGCCCTCAAAACAGGGAGAACACTGAAGCTTTCTTT

cdr3_length: 14
j_call: TRBJ2-1
clone_size: NA
v_call: TRBV28
d_call: TRBD2
cdr3_aa: CASLRLAGLNEQFF
cdr3_nt: TGTGCCAGCCTAAGACTAGCGGGATTGAATGAGCAGTTCTTC

cdr3_length: 13
j_call: TRBJ2-5
clone_size: once
v_call: TRBV15
d_call: NA
cdr3_aa: CATSRGQQETQYF
cdr3_nt: TGTGCCACCAGCAGAGGACAGCAAGAGACCCAGTACTTC

cdr3_length: 15
j_call: TRBJ2-7
clone_size: NA
v_call: TRBV11-1
d_call: NA
cdr3_aa: CASSLSDRVWGEQYF
cdr3_nt: TGTGCCAGCAGCTTATCGGACAGAGTTTGGGGTGAGCAGTACTTC

cdr3_length: 15
j_call: TRBJ2-1
clone_size: NA
v_call: TRBV7-2
d_call: TRBD2
cdr3_aa: CASSLDIAGYNEQFF
cdr3_nt: TGTGCCAGCAGCTTAGATATAGCGGGGTACAATGAGCAGTTCTTC

cdr3_length: 16
j_call: TRBJ2-3
clone_size: NA
v_call: TRBV7-9
d_call: NA
cdr3_aa: CASSLTPGSSTDTQYF
cdr3_nt: TGTGCCAGCAGCTTAACTCCAGGTTCTAGCACAGATACGCAGTATTTT

cdr3_length: 13
j_call: TRBJ2-7
clone_size: once
v_call: TRBV5-1
d_call: NA
cdr3_aa: CASSATYTYEQYF
cdr3_nt: TGCGCCAGCAGCGCGACATACACCTACGAGCAGTACTTC

cdr3_length: 13
j_call: TRBJ1-6
clone_size: NA
v_call: TRBV5-1
d_call: TRBD1
cdr3_aa: CASNQGANSPLHF
cdr3_nt: TGCGCCAGCAACCAGGGGGCCAATTCACCCCTCCACTTT

cdr3_length: 14
j_call: TRBJ1-3
clone_size: few
v_call: TRBV7-2
d_call: NA
cdr3_aa: CASVRGAAGNTIYF
cdr3_nt: TGTGCCAGCGTACGTGGGGCGGCTGGAAACACCATATATTTT

cdr3_length: 13
j_call: TRBJ1-1
clone_size: NA
v_call: TRBV5-1
d_call: NA
cdr3_aa: CASSFHEATEAFF
cdr3_nt: TGCGCCAGCAGCTTTCACGAGGCCACTGAAGCTTTCTTT

cdr3_length: 15
j_call: TRBJ2-7
clone_size: NA
v_call: TRBV4-1
d_call: NA
cdr3_aa: CASSQDAGQSYEQYF
cdr3_nt: TGCGCCAGCAGCCAAGATGCCGGACAGTCCTACGAGCAGTACTTC

cdr3_length: 13
j_call: TRBJ2-2
clone_size: NA
v_call: TRBV21-1
d_call: NA
cdr3_aa: CASYNTNTGELFF
cdr3_nt: TGTGCCAGCTACAACACGAACACCGGGGAGCTGTTTTTT

cdr3_length: 14
j_call: TRBJ2-7
clone_size: NA
v_call: TRBV6-5
d_call: TRBD1
cdr3_aa: CASRIQGAVDEQYF
cdr3_nt: TGTGCCAGCAGAATACAGGGGGCGGTCGACGAGCAGTACTTC

cdr3_length: 17
j_call: TRBJ2-1
clone_size: NA
v_call: TRBV5-1
d_call: TRBD2
cdr3_aa: CASSLELTSGRAEEQFF
cdr3_nt: TGCGCCAGCAGCTTGGAGCTGACTAGCGGGAGGGCAGAGGAGCAGTTCTTC

cdr3_length: 13
j_call: TRBJ2-7
clone_size: few
v_call: TRBV28
d_call: TRBD2
cdr3_aa: CASTGGLSYEQYF
cdr3_nt: TGTGCCAGCACGGGGGGGCTCTCCTACGAGCAGTACTTC

cdr3_length: 12
j_call: TRBJ2-1
clone_size: NA
v_call: TRBV27
d_call: TRBD1
cdr3_aa: CASSTGFYEQFF
cdr3_nt: TGTGCCAGCTCGACAGGGTTCTATGAGCAGTTCTTC

cdr3_length: 15
j_call: TRBJ2-1
clone_size: NA
v_call: TRBV9
d_call: TRBD2
cdr3_aa: CASSVGLADNNEQFF
cdr3_nt: TGTGCCAGCAGCGTAGGCCTAGCGGACAACAATGAGCAGTTCTTC

cdr3_length: 13
j_call: TRBJ2-7
clone_size: NA
v_call: TRBV19
d_call: NA
cdr3_aa: CASSIKRNYEQYF
cdr3_nt: TGTGCCAGTAGTATCAAGAGGAACTACGAGCAGTACTTC

cdr3_length: 12
j_call: TRBJ1-1
clone_size: NA
v_call: TRBV5-1
d_call: TRBD1
cdr3_aa: CASSLTGAEAFF
cdr3_nt: TGCGCCAGCAGCTTAACAGGGGCTGAAGCTTTCTTT

cdr3_length: 16
j_call: TRBJ1-2
clone_size: NA
v_call: TRBV5-1
d_call: TRBD1
cdr3_aa: CASSLAPGQTFYGYTF
cdr3_nt: TGCGCCAGCAGCTTAGCCCCGGGACAGACCTTCTATGGCTACACCTTC

cdr3_length: 13
j_call: TRBJ2-3
clone_size: NA
v_call: TRBV11-3
d_call: NA
cdr3_aa: CASSGGLGDTQYF
cdr3_nt: TGTGCCAGCAGCGGGGGGTTAGGAGATACGCAGTATTTT

cdr3_length: 19
j_call: TRBJ2-1
clone_size: NA
v_call: TRBV18
d_call: TRBD2
cdr3_aa: CASSPLAGGSASSYNEQFF
cdr3_nt: TGTGCCAGCTCACCCCTGGCGGGGGGCTCCGCAAGCTCCTACAATGAGCAGTTCTTC

cdr3_length: 12
j_call: TRBJ2-5
clone_size: NA
v_call: TRBV2
d_call: NA
cdr3_aa: CASKSEAETQYF
cdr3_nt: TGTGCCAGCAAGTCAGAGGCGGAGACCCAGTACTTC

cdr3_length: 12
j_call: TRBJ1-2
clone_size: once
v_call: TRBV6-5
d_call: NA
cdr3_aa: CASLGAGSGYTF
cdr3_nt: TGTGCCAGTCTCGGGGCGGGGAGTGGCTACACCTTC

cdr3_length: 15
j_call: TRBJ2-7
clone_size: NA
v_call: TRBV3-1/TRBV3-2
d_call: NA
cdr3_aa: CASSQDLARGYEQYF
cdr3_nt: TGTGCCAGCAGCCAAGATCTGGCCCGGGGCTACGAGCAGTACTTC

cdr3_length: 15
j_call: TRBJ1-2
clone_size: once
v_call: TRBV7-2
d_call: NA
cdr3_aa: CASSLAVGAAYGYTF
cdr3_nt: TGTGCCAGCAGCTTAGCTGTGGGGGCGGCCTATGGCTACACCTTC

cdr3_length: 14
j_call: TRBJ1-5
clone_size: NA
v_call: TRBV19
d_call: NA
cdr3_aa: CASSNRAEDQPQHF
cdr3_nt: TGTGCCAGTAGTAACAGGGCTGAGGATCAGCCCCAGCATTTT

cdr3_length: 15
j_call: TRBJ2-5
clone_size: NA
v_call: TRBV11-1
d_call: NA
cdr3_aa: CASSLVVRGQETQYF
cdr3_nt: TGTGCCAGCAGCTTAGTGGTCAGGGGTCAAGAGACCCAGTACTTC

cdr3_length: 13
j_call: TRBJ2-5
clone_size: once
v_call: TRBV5-1
d_call: NA
cdr3_aa: CASSNGPGETQYF
cdr3_nt: TGCGCCAGCAGCAACGGACCGGGGGAGACCCAGTACTTC

cdr3_length: 17
j_call: TRBJ2-1
clone_size: NA
v_call: TRBV30
d_call: TRBD2
cdr3_aa: CAWGRVAGGSMRDEQFF
cdr3_nt: TGTGCCTGGGGCCGAGTAGCGGGGGGATCTATGCGGGATGAGCAGTTCTTC

cdr3_length: 15
j_call: TRBJ1-2
clone_size: NA
v_call: TRBV28
d_call: NA
cdr3_aa: CASSSPTGGNYGYTF
cdr3_nt: TGTGCCAGCAGTTCCCCGACGGGTGGTAACTATGGCTACACCTTC

cdr3_length: 14
j_call: TRBJ2-7
clone_size: NA
v_call: TRBV11-2
d_call: NA
cdr3_aa: CASSGLQGTYEQYF
cdr3_nt: TGTGCCAGCAGCGGATTACAGGGAACCTACGAGCAGTACTTC

cdr3_length: 22
j_call: TRBJ2-1
clone_size: NA
v_call: TRBV7-2
d_call: TRBD2
cdr3_aa: CASSLAWVGGLAGVRTYNEQFF
cdr3_nt: TGTGCCAGCAGCTTAGCGTGGGTAGGGGGACTAGCGGGAGTGAGGACCTACAATGAGCAGTTCTTC

cdr3_length: 16
j_call: TRBJ2-7
clone_size: NA
v_call: TRBV25-1
d_call: TRBD2
cdr3_aa: CASSGTGGKHLYEQYF
cdr3_nt: TGTGCCAGCAGTGGAACCGGGGGGAAACACCTCTACGAGCAGTACTTC

cdr3_length: 13
j_call: TRBJ2-1
clone_size: NA
v_call: TRBV29-1
d_call: TRBD2
cdr3_aa: CSVAQREGNEQFF
cdr3_nt: TGCAGCGTTGCCCAGCGGGAAGGCAATGAGCAGTTCTTC

cdr3_length: 17
j_call: TRBJ2-5
clone_size: NA
v_call: TRBV4-2
d_call: TRBD2
cdr3_aa: CASSQSDGTSGQETQYF
cdr3_nt: TGTGCCAGCAGCCAGTCCGATGGGACTAGCGGACAAGAGACCCAGTACTTC